This TCR beta chain was sequenced in a study of cytomegalovirus exposure and HLA in healthy donors. J gave up 2 bases and V 7 bases, and 1 base lay outside the gene matches. The CDR3 extends over 12 amino acids. Germline CDR1 and CDR2: SNHLY and FYNNEI. PCR employed 60 Vbeta and 13 Jbeta primers. Produced via immunoSEQ multiplex PCR; TCRdb's table is partial and in-frame only. This repertoire includes tens of thousands of clones. Sequenced input: PBMCs. The TCR comes from a man aged 50 to 60 in good health and CMV-seropositive. The chain recombines TRBV2 with TRBJ2-7; 8 bases agree with TRBD2. DNA of the CDR3: TGTGCCAGCAAGCGGGGGACCTACGAGCAGTACTTC. Residues: CASKRGTYEQYF.